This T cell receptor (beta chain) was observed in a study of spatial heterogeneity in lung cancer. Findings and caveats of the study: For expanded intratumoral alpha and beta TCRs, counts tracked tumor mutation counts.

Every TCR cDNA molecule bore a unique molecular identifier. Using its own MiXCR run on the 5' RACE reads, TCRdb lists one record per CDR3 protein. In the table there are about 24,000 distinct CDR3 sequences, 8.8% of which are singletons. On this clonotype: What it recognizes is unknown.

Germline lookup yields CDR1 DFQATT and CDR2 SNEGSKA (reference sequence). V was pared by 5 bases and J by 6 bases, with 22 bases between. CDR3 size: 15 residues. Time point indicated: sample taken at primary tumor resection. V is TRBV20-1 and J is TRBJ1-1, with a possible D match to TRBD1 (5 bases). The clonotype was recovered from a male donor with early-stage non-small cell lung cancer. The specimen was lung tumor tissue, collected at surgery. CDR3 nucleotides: TGCAGTGCTGGAGGCCCCACACTAGGGACGGCTGAAGCTTTCTTT. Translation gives CSAGGPTLGTAEAFF.